The 6 T cell receptor beta chains listed next were all sequenced from one sample in a study of blood T cell repertoires in COVID-19. Measured with immunoSEQ multiplex PCR; TCRdb has only the in-frame clones, and not every one. Among about 300,000 clones listed, roughly 83% were seen once. The sequenced material came from peripheral blood. Source of these receptors: a human donor with COVID-19, enrolled during active disease. The donor label of this sample is uncertain.

V usage is TRBV19 and J usage is TRBJ2-1; 7 bases are shared with TRBD1. The length of the CDR3 is 15 residues. Trimming at V came to 1 base and at J to 7 bases, leaving 7 bases not matched to a gene. Germline CDR1 and CDR2: LNHDA and SQIVND (reference sequence). CDR3 protein: CASSIAETRGNEQFF. CDR3 in DNA: TGTGCCAGTAGTATAGCAGAGACCAGGGGGAATGAGCAGTTCTTC.

This clone turned up a few times. V is TRBV28 and J is TRBJ2-3; 7 nucleotides align to TRBD2. This CDR3 region has 15 residues. With V trimmed by 3 bases and J by 4 bases, 7 bases remained unmatched. The germline V gene encodes CDR1 MDHEN and CDR2 SYDVKM. CDR3 sequence: CASSFGGSRADTQYF. CDR3 in DNA: TGTGCCAGCAGTTTCGGCGGGAGTAGGGCAGATACGCAGTATTTT. The variable domain in full, with the rest retrieved from reference TRBV28 and TRBJ2-3, is DVKVTQSSRYLVKRTGEKVFLECVQDMDHENMFWYRQDPGLGLRLIYFSYDVKMKEKGDIPEGYSVSREKKERFSLILESASTNQTSMYLCASSFGGSRADTQYFGPGTRLTVL.

The V and J genes are TRBV6-5 and TRBJ1-4; weak D call: TRBD1 (6 bases). V lost 7 bases and J lost 0, with 12 bases in between. Germline V gives CDR1 MNHEY, CDR2 SVGAGI. CDR3 size: 15 residues. This CDR3 reads CASTRTVATNEKLFF. CDR3 nucleotides: TGTGCCAGCACTAGGACAGTCGCAACTAATGAAAAACTGTTTTTT.

The CDR3 region has the DNA TGCAGCGTTGAAGAAGGCGCTAGCGGGAGCACAGATACGCAGTATTTT. Its translation is CSVEEGASGSTDTQYF. The chain combines TRBV29-1 with TRBJ2-3; 8 bases agree with TRBD2. CDR1 and CDR2 from the germline V gene are SQVTM and ANQGSEA. The CDR3 has 16 amino acids. Trimming removed 0 bases from V and 0 bases from J; junction bases left unmatched: 5.

This chain joins TRBV15 and TRBJ2-7; 8 positions agree with TRBD2. The V segment lost 0 bases and the J segment 4 bases; nucleotides outside the gene matches: 11. This CDR3 region has 17 residues. Germline values: CDR1 LNHNV, CDR2 YYDKDF (reference sequence). In nucleotides, the CDR3 is TGTGCCACCAGCAGAGATCGGGAGGGAGGTATTAGGTACGAGCAGTACTTC. Its translation: CATSRDREGGIRYEQYF.

The chain combines TRBV5-5 with TRBJ2-7; the D is unclear. The ends were cut back, 4 bases at V and 3 bases at J, with 14 bases in the middle. This CDR3 is built from 14 residues. Germline assignment: CDR1 SGHKS and CDR2 YYEKEE (reference sequence). CDR3 sequence reads: CASSHRHEDYEQYF. In DNA form, the CDR3 reads TGTGCCAGCAGCCACCGACATGAAGACTACGAGCAGTACTTC. The variable domain in full, completed from reference TRBV5-5 and TRBJ2-7, reads DAGVTQSPTHLIKTRGQQVTLRCSPISGHKSVSWYQQVLGQGPQFIFQYYEKEERGRGNFPDRFSARQFPNYSSELNVNALLLGDSALYLCASSHRHEDYEQYFGPGTRLTVT.